The T cell receptor beta chain described here comes from a study of T cell responses to AZD1222 COVID-19 vaccine. Overall study findings and caveats: White British people made up most donors, females outnumbered males, and clonal diversity was possibly underestimated. Spike-specific TCR breadth and depth both grew after two AZD1222 doses.

Note on this clone: Its specificity is not known.

Germline V gives CDR1 MNHEY, CDR2 SVGAGI. The CDR3 covers 15 residues. Trimming took off 1 base at V and 0 bases at J, with 9 bases between the two ends. Clones were sequenced by immunoSEQ multiplex PCR, and TCRdb holds only the in-frame ones, with some missing. The sample contains around 180,000 clones, 85% to 90% of which appear only once. V gene TRBV6-5 combines with J gene TRBJ2-5; D is possibly TRBD2 (6 bases). The receptor was derived from an adult who received the AZD1222 COVID-19 vaccine. Source: peripheral blood, taken 28 days after the second AZD1222 dose. CDR3 sequence: CASSYFGGNQETQYF. CDR3 bases: TGTGCCAGCAGTTACTTTGGGGGGAACCAAGAGACCCAGTACTTC.